The 30 T cell receptor beta chains given below trace back to one sample, sequenced in a study of blood T cell repertoires in COVID-19. Profiled with immunoSEQ multiplex PCR; TCRdb holds only in-frame clones, not every one. The table includes about 120,000 clones, roughly 74% detected once. The sample taken for sequencing was peripheral blood. These TCRs come from a man aged 55 to 69 with acute or convalescent COVID-19.

V usage is TRBV7-9 and J usage is TRBJ1-2, with TRBD1 identical over 7 bases. The CDR3 totals 15 residues. The germline V gene encodes CDR1 SEHNR and CDR2 FQNEAQ (reference sequence). V gave up 5 bases and J gave up 6 bases; unmatched junction bases: 12. CDR3: CASSPGTTGLDGYTF. In nucleotides, the CDR3 is TGTGCCAGCAGCCCGGGAACGACAGGGCTCGATGGCTACACCTTC.

This sequence joins TRBV2 and TRBJ1-5; D is possibly TRBD1 (5 bases). In germline, CDR1 is SNHLY, CDR2 FYNNEI. The CDR3 sequence is 15 residues long. V shed 4 bases and J shed 4 bases, with 14 bases lying between them. The CDR3 spells CASSAQGFGNQPQHF. CDR3 DNA sequence: TGTGCCAGCAGTGCCCAGGGTTTTGGAAATCAGCCCCAGCATTTT.

This chain joins TRBV5-1 and TRBJ2-3; 10 bases agree with TRBD2. V shed 6 bases and J 4 bases; nucleotides not matched to a gene: 5. Germline V gene lookup returns CDR1 SGHRS and CDR2 YFSETQ. The CDR3 consists of 14 residues. The CDR3 sequence: CASTSGRAADTQYF. The CDR3, as DNA: TGCGCCAGCACTAGCGGGAGAGCGGCAGATACGCAGTATTTT.

V usage is TRBV3-1 (or the pseudogene TRBV3-2) and J usage is TRBJ1-3; tentative D call: TRBD1 (6 bases). Germline V gene sequence: CDR1 LGHDT, CDR2 YNNKEL (reference sequence). This CDR3 contains 15 residues. Deletions cut 4 bases from V and 2 bases from J, with 12 bases between. CDR3 sequence reads: CASSPRQDPGNTIYF. The CDR3 bases are TGTGCCAGCAGCCCTCGACAGGACCCTGGAAACACCATATATTTT.

The chain couples TRBV19 to TRBJ2-7, with 7 bases lining up with TRBD2. The J segment lost 0 bases and the V segment lost 1 base, leaving 0 bases of the junction unmatched. Germline V gene data show CDR1 as LNHDA and CDR2 as SQIVND (reference sequence). This CDR3 has 14 residues. The DNA of the CDR3 is TGTGCCAGTAGTATAGCGGGAGGCTCCTACGAGCAGTACTTC. Translating gives CASSIAGGSYEQYF.

V usage is TRBV2 and J usage is TRBJ2-1; no clear D gene. Trimming took off 1 base at V and 6 bases at J, with 7 bases between the two ends. Germline V gene sequence: CDR1 SNHLY, CDR2 FYNNEI. The CDR3 covers 13 residues. The CDR3 coding sequence is TGTGCCAGCAGTGAAGGAGTCGTCAATGAGCAGTTCTTC. Its protein product is CASSEGVVNEQFF. The full variable domain, rest sourced from reference TRBV2 and TRBJ2-1, is EPEVTQTPSHQVTQMGQEVILRCVPISNHLYFYWYRQILGQKVEFLVSFYNNEISEKSEIFDDQFSVERPDGSNFTLKIRSTKLEDSAMYFCASSEGVVNEQFFGPGTRLTVL.

The chain employs TRBV9 and TRBJ2-1, with D tentatively TRBD1 (5 bases). This CDR3 region has 13 residues. Germline V gene data show CDR1 as SGDLS and CDR2 as YYNGEE. V shed 4 bases and J shed 9 bases, with 14 bases lying between them. The CDR3 bases are TGTGCCAGCAGCCCCAGGCAGCAGGGTGAGCAGTTCTTC. It codes for CASSPRQQGEQFF.

This chain joins TRBV3-1 (or the pseudogene TRBV3-2) and TRBJ1-4; 8 bases are shared with TRBD1. From germline, CDR1 is LGHDT and CDR2 YNNKEL (reference sequence). Trimming at V came to 3 bases and at J to 8 bases, leaving 8 bases not matched to a gene. CDR3 length: 15 amino acids. CDR3 coding DNA: TGTGCCAGCAGCCACTCACGGACAGGGAGGGAAAAACTGTTTTTT. Translated: CASSHSRTGREKLFF.

V usage is TRBV7-9 and J usage is TRBJ1-4, with no clear D. Germline V lookup: CDR1 SEHNR, CDR2 FQNEAQ (reference sequence). This CDR3 has 14 residues. Trimming left V 4 bases short and J 7 bases short, with 13 bases between. CDR3 sequence reads: CASSSHLSGEKLFF. In DNA, the CDR3 is TGTGCCAGCAGCTCCCACCTTTCGGGTGAAAAACTGTTTTTT.

The rearrangement links TRBV12-3 or TRBV12-4 to TRBJ1-2; 7 bases agree with TRBD1. The V gene end was trimmed by 5 bases and the J gene end by 4 bases; junction bases not matched to a gene: 4. The CDR3 extends over 13 amino acids. The CDR3 DNA follows: TGTGCCAGCAGTGGGACAGCCCTCTATGGCTACACCTTC. As protein: CASSGTALYGYTF.

This CDR3 is CASSLNTEAFF. Written as DNA, the CDR3 is TGTGCCAGCTCACTAAACACTGAAGCTTTCTTT. The chain carries TRBV18 and TRBJ1-1; no clear D gene. The V end was cut by 4 bases, the J end by 2 bases, with 2 bases between. Germline V gene lookup returns CDR1 KGHSH and CDR2 LQKENI. The CDR3 sequence is 11 residues long.

As DNA, the CDR3 is TGTGCCAGCAGTTCCGGACAGGGGGCGGGCAACACCTTC. It yields the protein CASSSGQGAGNTF. V usage is TRBV6-6 and J usage is TRBJ1-2; 11 bases map to TRBD1. This CDR3 spans 13 amino acids. Germline-derived CDR1 and CDR2 are MNHNY and SVGAGI (reference sequence). V lost 4 bases to trimming and J lost 12 bases; unmatched junction nucleotides: 7.

This sequence joins TRBV19 and TRBJ1-1; 9 bases match TRBD1. Germline V CDR1 and CDR2: LNHDA, SQIVND (reference sequence). With V trimmed by 1 base and J by 4 bases, 1 base remained unmatched. This CDR3 is built from 14 residues. CDR3 amino acids: CASSIVQGATEAFF. CDR3 DNA: TGTGCCAGTAGTATAGTACAGGGGGCCACTGAAGCTTTCTTT.

The V gene is TRBV19, the J gene TRBJ1-6; D unclear. The CDR3 consists of 12 residues. Germline assignment: CDR1 LNHDA and CDR2 SQIVND (reference sequence). The V end was cut by 9 bases, the J end by 9 bases, with 12 bases between. The CDR3, as DNA: TGTGCCAGCGCAGCCACGGGTTCACCCCTCCACTTT. Its translation is CASAATGSPLHF.

The genes are TRBV2 and TRBJ2-7; unclear D gene. This CDR3 is built from 15 residues. V lost 6 bases and J lost 2, with 17 bases in between. CDR1 SNHLY and CDR2 FYNNEI come from the germline V gene. The chain's CDR3 is CASSPTLSTAYEQYF. In DNA form, the CDR3 reads TGTGCCAGCAGCCCCACCCTTAGCACGGCCTACGAGCAGTACTTC.

This rearrangement joins TRBV6-1 to TRBJ1-1; D perhaps matches TRBD1 (5 bases). Trimming cost V 3 bases and J 4 bases, with 15 bases left between them. Germline V gives CDR1 MNHNS, CDR2 SASEGT. CDR3 size: 15 residues. In DNA, the CDR3 is TGTGCCAGCAGTGATATCGGGGCGGGGGGCACTGAAGCTTTCTTT. Its translation is CASSDIGAGGTEAFF.

This chain uses TRBV19 with TRBJ1-4, with TRBD1 matching over 7 bases. CDR1 and CDR2 from the germline V gene are LNHDA and SQIVND (reference sequence). J lost 8 bases, V lost 4 bases, and 10 bases had no gene match. The CDR3 length is 15 residues. CDR3 protein: CASSRAGQQREKLFF. The DNA of the CDR3 is TGTGCCAGTAGTAGGGCGGGACAGCAGAGAGAAAAACTGTTTTTT.

This clone was seen a handful of times. The CDR3 here is CSVARGTDTQYF. CDR3 sequence (DNA): TGCAGCGTTGCCAGGGGGACAGATACGCAGTATTTT. V and J are TRBV29-1 and TRBJ2-3; 7 positions match TRBD1. This CDR3 is built from 12 residues. Trimming at V came to 4 bases and at J to 3 bases, leaving 1 base not matched to a gene. CDR1 and CDR2 (germline): SQVTM, ANQGSEA.

The chain uses TRBV11-2 and TRBJ2-4, with TRBD2 identical over 10 bases. CDR3 length: 19 residues. J was trimmed by 1 base and V by 2 bases; bases with no gene match: 11. Germline lookup yields CDR1 SGHAT and CDR2 FQNNGV. CDR3 sequence reads: CASSLYGLAGARAKNIQYF. In DNA, the CDR3 is TGTGCCAGCAGCTTATATGGGCTAGCGGGAGCAAGGGCCAAAAACATTCAGTACTTC. The full variable domain, completed using reference TRBV11-2 and TRBJ2-4, is EAGVAQSPRYKIIEKRQSVAFWCNPISGHATLYWYQQILGQGPKLLIQFQNNGVVDDSQLPKDRFSAERLKGVDSTLKIQPAKLEDSAVYLCASSLYGLAGARAKNIQYFGAGTRLSVL.

The chain recombines TRBV19 with TRBJ2-3; 14 bases are a match to TRBD2. Germline lookup yields CDR1 LNHDA and CDR2 SQIVND (reference sequence). With 5 bases clipped from V and 0 bases from J, the junction kept 13 bases outside the gene matches. The CDR3 length is 20 residues. The CDR3 DNA is TGTGCCAGTAGTGGACAGACTAGCGGGAGGGTTTTCTCTAGCACAGATACGCAGTATTTT. It is translated as CASSGQTSGRVFSSTDTQYF.

This clone came up a few times. The J gene is TRBJ1-5, the V gene TRBV9; D not certain. Germline values: CDR1 SGDLS, CDR2 YYNGEE. V lost 0 bases and J lost 0, with 7 bases in between. The CDR3 is 15 amino acids. CDR3 coding DNA: TGTGCCAGCAGCGTAGGATCAGATAGCAATCAGCCCCAGCATTTT. Translation gives CASSVGSDSNQPQHF.

This clone was detected once. The rearrangement joins TRBV6-5 to TRBJ2-3, with 10 bases fitting TRBD1. This CDR3 is 14 amino acids long. The trim removed 6 bases at V and 3 bases at J, leaving 3 bases unmatched. Germline CDR1 reads MNHEY; CDR2 reads SVGAGI. CDR3 residues: CASSRDRGTDTQYF. As DNA, the CDR3 is TGTGCCAGCAGCCGGGACAGGGGAACAGATACGCAGTATTTT.

The V and J genes are TRBV3-1 (or the pseudogene TRBV3-2) and TRBJ2-7; 8 nucleotides align to TRBD1. The germline CDR1 and CDR2 sequences are LGHDT and YNNKEL (reference sequence). J lost 3 bases, V lost 0 bases, and 4 bases had no gene match. CDR3 length: 15 amino acids. This CDR3 is CASSQDQDRDYEQYF. DNA for the CDR3: TGTGCCAGCAGCCAAGACCAGGACAGGGACTACGAGCAGTACTTC.

This chain joins TRBV9 and TRBJ1-2; 8 positions match TRBD1. Trimming took 2 bases from V and 8 from J; bases not matched to a gene: 5. This CDR3 comprises 13 residues. Germline-derived CDR1 and CDR2 are SGDLS and YYNGEE. CDR3 in amino acids: CASSVGQGEGYTF. The CDR3 bases are TGTGCCAGCAGCGTCGGACAGGGTGAGGGCTACACCTTC.

V gene TRBV7-8 combines with J gene TRBJ2-7; tentative D call: TRBD1 (6 bases). The CDR3 totals 13 residues. Germline CDR1 SGHVS, CDR2 FQNEAQ. Trimming pared 8 bases from V and 12 bases from J, leaving 23 bases between. The CDR3 coding sequence is TGTGCCAGCCGCACAGGGAATTTGGAAAAGGTGTACTTC. Encoded protein: CASRTGNLEKVYF.

This clone occurred a few times. The V gene is TRBV28, the J gene TRBJ2-7, with 10 bases matching TRBD1. Trimming at V came to 10 bases and at J to 3 bases, leaving 9 bases not matched to a gene. CDR1 is MDHEN, CDR2 SYDVKM, per germline. This CDR3 contains 14 residues. In nucleotides, the CDR3 is TGTGCCACCGCGGACAGGGGGGGATTCTACGAGCAGTACTTC. Its translation: CATADRGGFYEQYF. Using reference TRBV28 and TRBJ2-7 for the parts outside the CDR3, the full variable domain is DVKVTQSSRYLVKRTGEKVFLECVQDMDHENMFWYRQDPGLGLRLIYFSYDVKMKEKGDIPEGYSVSREKKERFSLILESASTNQTSMYLCATADRGGFYEQYFGPGTRLTVT.

V and J are TRBV10-3 and TRBJ2-3; D call uncertain. V gave up 2 bases and J gave up 5 bases, with 11 bases separating them. CDR1 is ENHRY, CDR2 SYGVKD, per germline. The CDR3 sequence is 14 residues long. This CDR3 is CAISEGLTVDTQYF. In DNA, the CDR3 is TGTGCCATCAGTGAGGGGCTTACAGTAGATACGCAGTATTTT.

This sequence joins TRBV18 and TRBJ1-1, with a weak D call TRBD1 (5 bases). The CDR3 is 13 amino acids. From germline, CDR1 is KGHSH and CDR2 LQKENI. Deletions cut 5 bases from V and 2 bases from J, with 9 bases between. The CDR3 nucleotides are TGTGCCAGCTCATCTGACAGAAACACTGAAGCTTTCTTT. It yields the protein CASSSDRNTEAFF.

This chain links TRBV5-1 with TRBJ2-3; 9 bases line up with TRBD2. V lost 4 bases to trimming and J lost 1 base; unmatched junction nucleotides: 7. Germline V gives CDR1 SGHRS, CDR2 YFSETQ. This CDR3 has 16 amino acids. CDR3 DNA: TGCGCCAGCAGCCTGGCAGCGGGGGGCGGCACAGATACGCAGTATTTT. Protein product: CASSLAAGGGTDTQYF.

V gene TRBV7-2 combines with J gene TRBJ1-5; 7 positions agree with TRBD1. The germline V gene encodes CDR1 SGHTA and CDR2 FQGNSA. The V gene end was trimmed by 4 bases and the J gene end by 1 base; junction bases not matched to a gene: 1. The CDR3 covers 14 residues. In DNA, the CDR3 is TGTGCCAGCAGCTCAGGGGGAAGCAATCAGCCCCAGCATTTT. It translates to CASSSGGSNQPQHF.